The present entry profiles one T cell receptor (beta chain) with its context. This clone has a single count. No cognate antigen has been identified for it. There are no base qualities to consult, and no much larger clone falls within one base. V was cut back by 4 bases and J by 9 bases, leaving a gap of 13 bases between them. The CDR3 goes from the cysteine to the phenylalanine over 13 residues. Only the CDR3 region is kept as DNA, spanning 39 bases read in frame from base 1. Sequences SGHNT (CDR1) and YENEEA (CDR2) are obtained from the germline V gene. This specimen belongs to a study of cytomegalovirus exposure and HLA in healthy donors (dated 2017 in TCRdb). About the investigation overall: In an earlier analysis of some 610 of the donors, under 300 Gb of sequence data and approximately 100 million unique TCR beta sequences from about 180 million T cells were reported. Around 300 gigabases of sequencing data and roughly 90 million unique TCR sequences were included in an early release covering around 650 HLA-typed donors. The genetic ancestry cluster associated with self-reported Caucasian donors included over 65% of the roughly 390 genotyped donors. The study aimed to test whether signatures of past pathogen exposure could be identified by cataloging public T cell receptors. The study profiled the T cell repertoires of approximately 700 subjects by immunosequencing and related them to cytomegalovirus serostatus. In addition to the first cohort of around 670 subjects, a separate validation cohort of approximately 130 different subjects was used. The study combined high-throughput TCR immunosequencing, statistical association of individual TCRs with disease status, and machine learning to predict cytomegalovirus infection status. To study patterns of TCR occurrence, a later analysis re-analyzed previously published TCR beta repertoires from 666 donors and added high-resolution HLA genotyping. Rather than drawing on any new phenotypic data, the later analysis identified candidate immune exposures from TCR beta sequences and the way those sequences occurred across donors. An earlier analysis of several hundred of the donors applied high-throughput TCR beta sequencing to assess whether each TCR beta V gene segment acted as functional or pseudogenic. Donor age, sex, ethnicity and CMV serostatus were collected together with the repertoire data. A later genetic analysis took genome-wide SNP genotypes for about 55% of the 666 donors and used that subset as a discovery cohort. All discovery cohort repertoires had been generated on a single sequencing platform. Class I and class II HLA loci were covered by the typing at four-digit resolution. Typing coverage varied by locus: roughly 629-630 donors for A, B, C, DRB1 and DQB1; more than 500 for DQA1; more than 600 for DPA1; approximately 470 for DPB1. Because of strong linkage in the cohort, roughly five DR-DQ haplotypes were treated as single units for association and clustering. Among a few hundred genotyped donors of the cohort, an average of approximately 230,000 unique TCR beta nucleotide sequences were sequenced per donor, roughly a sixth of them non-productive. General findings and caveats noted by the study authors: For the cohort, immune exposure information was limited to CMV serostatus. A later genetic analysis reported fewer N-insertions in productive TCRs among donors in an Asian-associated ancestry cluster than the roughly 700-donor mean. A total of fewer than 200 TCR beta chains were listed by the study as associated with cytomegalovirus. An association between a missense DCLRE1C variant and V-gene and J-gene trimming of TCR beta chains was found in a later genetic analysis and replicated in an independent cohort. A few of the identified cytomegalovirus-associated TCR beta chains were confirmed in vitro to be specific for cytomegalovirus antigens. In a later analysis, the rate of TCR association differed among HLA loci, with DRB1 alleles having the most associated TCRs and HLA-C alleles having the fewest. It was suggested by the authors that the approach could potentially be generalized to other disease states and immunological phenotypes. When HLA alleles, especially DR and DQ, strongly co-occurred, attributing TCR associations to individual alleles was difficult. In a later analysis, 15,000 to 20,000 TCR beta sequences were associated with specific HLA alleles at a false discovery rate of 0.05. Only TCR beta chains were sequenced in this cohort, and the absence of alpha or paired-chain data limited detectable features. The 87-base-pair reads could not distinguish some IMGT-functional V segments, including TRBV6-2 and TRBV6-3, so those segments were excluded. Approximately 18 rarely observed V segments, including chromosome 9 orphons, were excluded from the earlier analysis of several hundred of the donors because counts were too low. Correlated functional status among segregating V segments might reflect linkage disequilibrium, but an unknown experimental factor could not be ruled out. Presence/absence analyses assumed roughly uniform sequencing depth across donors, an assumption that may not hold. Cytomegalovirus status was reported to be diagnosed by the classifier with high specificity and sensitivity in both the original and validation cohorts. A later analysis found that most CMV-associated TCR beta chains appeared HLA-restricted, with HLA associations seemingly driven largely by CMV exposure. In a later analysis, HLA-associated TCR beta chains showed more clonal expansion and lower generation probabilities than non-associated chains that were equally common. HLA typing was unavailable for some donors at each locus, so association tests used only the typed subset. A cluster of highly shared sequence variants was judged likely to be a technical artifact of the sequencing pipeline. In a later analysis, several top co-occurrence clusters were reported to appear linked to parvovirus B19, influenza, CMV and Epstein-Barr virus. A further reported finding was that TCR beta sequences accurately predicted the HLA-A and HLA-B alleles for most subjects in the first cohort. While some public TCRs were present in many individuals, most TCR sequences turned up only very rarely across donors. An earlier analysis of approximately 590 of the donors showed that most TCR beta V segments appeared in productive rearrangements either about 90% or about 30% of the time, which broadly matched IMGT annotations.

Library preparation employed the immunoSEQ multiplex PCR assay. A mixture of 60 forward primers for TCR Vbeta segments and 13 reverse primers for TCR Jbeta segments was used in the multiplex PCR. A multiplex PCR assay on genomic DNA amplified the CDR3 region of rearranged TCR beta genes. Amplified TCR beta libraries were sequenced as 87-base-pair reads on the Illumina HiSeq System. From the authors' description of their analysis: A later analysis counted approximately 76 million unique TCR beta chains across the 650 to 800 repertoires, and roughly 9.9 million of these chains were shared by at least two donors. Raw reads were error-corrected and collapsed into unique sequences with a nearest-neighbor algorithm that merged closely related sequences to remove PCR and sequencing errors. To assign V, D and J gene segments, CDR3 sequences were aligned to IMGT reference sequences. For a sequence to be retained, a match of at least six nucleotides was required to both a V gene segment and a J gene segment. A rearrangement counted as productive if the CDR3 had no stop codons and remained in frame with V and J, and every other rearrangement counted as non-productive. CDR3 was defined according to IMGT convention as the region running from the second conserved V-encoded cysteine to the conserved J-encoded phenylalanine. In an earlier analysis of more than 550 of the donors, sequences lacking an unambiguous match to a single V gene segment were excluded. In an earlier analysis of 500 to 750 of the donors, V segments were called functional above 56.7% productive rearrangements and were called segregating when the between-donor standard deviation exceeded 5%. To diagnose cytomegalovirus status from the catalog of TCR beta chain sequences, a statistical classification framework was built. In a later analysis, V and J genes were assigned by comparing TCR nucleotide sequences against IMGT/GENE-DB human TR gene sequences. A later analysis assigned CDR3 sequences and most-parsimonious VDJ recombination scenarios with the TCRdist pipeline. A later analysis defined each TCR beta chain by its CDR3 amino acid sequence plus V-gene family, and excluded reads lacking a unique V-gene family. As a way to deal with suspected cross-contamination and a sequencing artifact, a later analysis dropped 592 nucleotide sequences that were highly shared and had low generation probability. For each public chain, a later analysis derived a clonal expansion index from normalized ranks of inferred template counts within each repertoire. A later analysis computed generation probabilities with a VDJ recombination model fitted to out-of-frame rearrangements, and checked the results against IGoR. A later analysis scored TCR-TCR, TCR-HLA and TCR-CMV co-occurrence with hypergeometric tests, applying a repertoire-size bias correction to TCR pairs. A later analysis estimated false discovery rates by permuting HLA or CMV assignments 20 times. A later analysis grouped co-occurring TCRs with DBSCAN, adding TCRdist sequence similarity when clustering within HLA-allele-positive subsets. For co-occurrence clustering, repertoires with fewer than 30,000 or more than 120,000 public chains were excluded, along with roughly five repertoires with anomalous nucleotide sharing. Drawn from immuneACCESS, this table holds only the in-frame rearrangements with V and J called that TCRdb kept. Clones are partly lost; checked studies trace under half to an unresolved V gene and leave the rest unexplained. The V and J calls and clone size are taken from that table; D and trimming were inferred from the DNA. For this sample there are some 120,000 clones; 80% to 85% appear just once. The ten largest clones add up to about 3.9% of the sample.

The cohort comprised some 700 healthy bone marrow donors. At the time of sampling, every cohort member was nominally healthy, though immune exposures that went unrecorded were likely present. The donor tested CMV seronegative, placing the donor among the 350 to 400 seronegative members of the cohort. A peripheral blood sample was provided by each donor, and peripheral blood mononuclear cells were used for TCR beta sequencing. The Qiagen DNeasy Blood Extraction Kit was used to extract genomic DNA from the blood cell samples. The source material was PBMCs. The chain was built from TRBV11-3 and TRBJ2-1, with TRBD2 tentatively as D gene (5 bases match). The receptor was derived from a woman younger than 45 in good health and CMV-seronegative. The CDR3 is CASSWTVLGEQFF. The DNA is TGTGCCAGCAGCTGGACTGTGTTGGGTGAGCAGTTCTTC. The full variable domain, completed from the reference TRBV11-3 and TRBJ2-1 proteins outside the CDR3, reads EAGVVQSPRYKIIEKKQPVAFWCNPISGHNTLYWYLQNLGQGPELLIRYENEEAVDDSQLPKDRFSAERLKGVDSTLKIQPAELGDSAVYLCASSWTVLGEQFFGPGTRLTVL.